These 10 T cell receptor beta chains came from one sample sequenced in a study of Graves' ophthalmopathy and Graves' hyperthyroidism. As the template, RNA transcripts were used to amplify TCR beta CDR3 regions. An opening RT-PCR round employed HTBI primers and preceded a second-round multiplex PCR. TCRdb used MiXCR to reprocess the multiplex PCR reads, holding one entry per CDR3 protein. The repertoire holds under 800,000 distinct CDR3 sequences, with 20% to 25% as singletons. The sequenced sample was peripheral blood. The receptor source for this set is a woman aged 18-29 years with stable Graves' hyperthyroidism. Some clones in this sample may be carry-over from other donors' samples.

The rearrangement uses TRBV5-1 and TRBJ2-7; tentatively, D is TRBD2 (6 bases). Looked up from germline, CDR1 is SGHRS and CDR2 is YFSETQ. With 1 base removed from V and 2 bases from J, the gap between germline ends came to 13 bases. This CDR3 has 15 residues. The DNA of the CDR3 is TGCGCCAGCAGCTTGAAGATGGAGGGGACCTACGAGCAGTACTTC. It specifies CASSLKMEGTYEQYF.

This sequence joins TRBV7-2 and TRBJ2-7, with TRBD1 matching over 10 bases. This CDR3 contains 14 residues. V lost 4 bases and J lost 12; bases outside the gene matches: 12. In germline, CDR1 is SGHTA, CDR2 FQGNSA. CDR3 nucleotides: TGTGCCAGCAGCTCTTCGGGACAGGGGATCGTAAGGTACTTC. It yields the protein CASSSSGQGIVRYF.

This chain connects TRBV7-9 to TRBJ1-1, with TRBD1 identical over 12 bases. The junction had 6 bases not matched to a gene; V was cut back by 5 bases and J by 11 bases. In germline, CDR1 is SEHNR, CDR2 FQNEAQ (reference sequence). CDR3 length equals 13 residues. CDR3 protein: CASSAGDRGPAFF. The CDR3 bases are TGTGCCAGCAGCGCCGGGGACAGGGGGCCCGCTTTCTTT.

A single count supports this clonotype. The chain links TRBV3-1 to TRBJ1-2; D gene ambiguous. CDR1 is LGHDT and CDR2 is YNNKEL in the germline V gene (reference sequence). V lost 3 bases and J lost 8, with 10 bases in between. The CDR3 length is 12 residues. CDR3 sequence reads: CASSQAGSGYTF. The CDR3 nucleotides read TGTGCCAGCAGCCAGGCCGGGTCGGGCTACACCTTC.

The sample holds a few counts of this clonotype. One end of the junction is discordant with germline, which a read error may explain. CDR3: CVSSLQGGGELFF. CDR3 coding DNA: TGTGTCAGCAGTTTACAGGGTGGCGGGGAGCTGTTTTTT. This chain links TRBV12-3 or TRBV12-4 with TRBJ2-2; the D gene is possibly TRBD1 (6 bases). There are 13 residues in the CDR3.

CDR3 DNA: TGTGCCAGCAGCTTGGGGCGGAACCCTAACTATGGCTACACCTTC. Translated, it gives CASSLGRNPNYGYTF. This chain uses TRBV7-2 with TRBJ1-2, with D perhaps TRBD1 (5 bases). V lost 3 bases, J lost 0 bases, and 11 bases lay in between. From germline, CDR1 is SGHTA and CDR2 FQGNSA. This CDR3 comprises 15 residues. The whole variable domain, remainder taken from reference TRBV7-2 and TRBJ1-2, is GAGVSQSPSNKVTEKGKDVELRCDPISGHTALYWYRQSLGQGLEFLIYFQGNSAPDKSGLPSDRFSAERTGGSVSTLTIQRTQQEDSAVYLCASSLGRNPNYGYTFGSGTRLTVV.

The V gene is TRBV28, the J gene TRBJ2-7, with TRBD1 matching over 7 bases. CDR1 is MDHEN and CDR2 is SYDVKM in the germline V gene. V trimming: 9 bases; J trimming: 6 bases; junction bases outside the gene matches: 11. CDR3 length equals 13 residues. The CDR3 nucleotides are TGTGCCAGTAGACAGGGCATAGAGGGCGAGCAGTACTTC. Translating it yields CASRQGIEGEQYF.

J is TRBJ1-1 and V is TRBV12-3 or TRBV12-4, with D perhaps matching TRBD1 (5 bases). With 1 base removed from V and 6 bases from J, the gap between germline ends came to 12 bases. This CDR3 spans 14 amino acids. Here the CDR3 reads CASSLEHGGAEAFF. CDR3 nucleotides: TGTGCCAGCAGTTTAGAACACGGAGGGGCTGAAGCTTTCTTT.

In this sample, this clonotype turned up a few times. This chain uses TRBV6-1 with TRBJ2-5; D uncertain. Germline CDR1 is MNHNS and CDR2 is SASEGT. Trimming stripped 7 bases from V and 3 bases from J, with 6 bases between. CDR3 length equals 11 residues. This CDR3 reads CASMEKETQYF. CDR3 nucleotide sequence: TGTGCCAGCATGGAGAAAGAGACCCAGTACTTC.

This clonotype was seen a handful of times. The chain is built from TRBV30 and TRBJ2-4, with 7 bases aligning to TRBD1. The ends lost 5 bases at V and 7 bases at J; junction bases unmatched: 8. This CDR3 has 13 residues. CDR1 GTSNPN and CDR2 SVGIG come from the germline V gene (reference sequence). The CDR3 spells CAWSDRALNIQYF. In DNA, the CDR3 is TGTGCCTGGTCCGACAGGGCCCTTAACATTCAGTACTTC. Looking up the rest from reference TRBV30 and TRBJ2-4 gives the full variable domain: SQTIHQWPATLVQPVGSPLSLECTVEGTSNPNLYWYRQAAGRGLQLLFYSVGIGQISSEVPQNLSASRPQDRQFILSSKKLLLSDSGFYLCAWSDRALNIQYFGAGTRLSVL.